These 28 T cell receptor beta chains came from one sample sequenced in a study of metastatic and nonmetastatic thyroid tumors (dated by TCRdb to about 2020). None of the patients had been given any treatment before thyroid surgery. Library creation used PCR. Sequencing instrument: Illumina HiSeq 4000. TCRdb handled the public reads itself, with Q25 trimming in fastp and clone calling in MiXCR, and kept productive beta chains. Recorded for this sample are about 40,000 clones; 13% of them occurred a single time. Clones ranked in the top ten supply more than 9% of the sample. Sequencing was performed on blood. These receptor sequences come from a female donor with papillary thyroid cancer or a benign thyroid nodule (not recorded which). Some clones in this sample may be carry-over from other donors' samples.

CDR3 loop: CASSPGTKDQPQHF. CDR3 nucleotides: TGTGCCAGCAGTCCCGGGACAAAAGATCAGCCCCAGCATTTT. The chain couples TRBV6-2 or TRBV6-3 to TRBJ1-5, with a weak D call TRBD1 (6 bases). V was cut by 5 bases and J by 5 bases, with 13 bases left in between. Germline V gives CDR1 MNHEY, CDR2 SVGEGT. The CDR3 has 14 amino acids.

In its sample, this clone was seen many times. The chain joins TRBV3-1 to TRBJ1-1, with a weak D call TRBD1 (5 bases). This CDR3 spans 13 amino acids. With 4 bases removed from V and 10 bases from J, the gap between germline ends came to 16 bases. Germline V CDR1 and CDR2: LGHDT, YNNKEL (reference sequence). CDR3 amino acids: CASSPDPPGGAFF. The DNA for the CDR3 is TGTGCCAGCAGCCCCGACCCCCCTGGGGGAGCTTTCTTT.

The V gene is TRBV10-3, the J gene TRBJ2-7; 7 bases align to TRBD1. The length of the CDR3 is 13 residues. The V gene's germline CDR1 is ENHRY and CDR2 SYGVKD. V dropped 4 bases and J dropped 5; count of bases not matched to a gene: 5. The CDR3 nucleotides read TGTGCCATCAGTGGACCACAGGGGAACGAGCAGTACTTC. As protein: CAISGPQGNEQYF.

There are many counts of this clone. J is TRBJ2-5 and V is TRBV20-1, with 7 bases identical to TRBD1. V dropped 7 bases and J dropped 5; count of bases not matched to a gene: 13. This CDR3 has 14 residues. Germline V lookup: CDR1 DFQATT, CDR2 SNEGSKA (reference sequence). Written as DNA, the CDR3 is TGCAGTGTTCCGACAGGGAGTAGGGAGGAGACCCAGTACTTC. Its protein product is CSVPTGSREETQYF.

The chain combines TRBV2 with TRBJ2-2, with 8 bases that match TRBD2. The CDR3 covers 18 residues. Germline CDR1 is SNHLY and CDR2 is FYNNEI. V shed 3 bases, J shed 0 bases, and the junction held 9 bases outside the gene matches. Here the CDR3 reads CASSEVLAVPTNTGELFF. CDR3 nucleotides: TGTGCCAGCAGTGAGGTACTAGCGGTCCCGACGAACACCGGGGAGCTGTTTTTT.

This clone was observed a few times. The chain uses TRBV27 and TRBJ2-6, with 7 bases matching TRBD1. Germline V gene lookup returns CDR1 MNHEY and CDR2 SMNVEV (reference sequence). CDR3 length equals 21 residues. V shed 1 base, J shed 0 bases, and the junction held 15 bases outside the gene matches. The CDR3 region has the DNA TGTGCCAGCAGTTTATACCCCCCGACAGGGAAGCACTCCTCTGGGGCCAACGTCCTGACTTTC. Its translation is CASSLYPPTGKHSSGANVLTF.

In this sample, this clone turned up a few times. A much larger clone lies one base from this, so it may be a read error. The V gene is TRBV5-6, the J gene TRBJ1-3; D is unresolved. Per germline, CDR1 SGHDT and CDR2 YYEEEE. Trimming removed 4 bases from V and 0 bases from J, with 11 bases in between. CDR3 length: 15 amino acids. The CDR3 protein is CASSLKTLSGNTIYF. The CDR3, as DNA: TGTGCCAGCAGCCTCAAGACCCTCTCTGGAAACACCATATATTTT.

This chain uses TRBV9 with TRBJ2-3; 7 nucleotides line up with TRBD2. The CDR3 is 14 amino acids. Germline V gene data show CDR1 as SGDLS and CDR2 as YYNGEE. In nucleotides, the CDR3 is TGTTCCACCTCACGCGGGGGTACCGCATATACGCAGTATTTT. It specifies CSTSRGGTAYTQYF. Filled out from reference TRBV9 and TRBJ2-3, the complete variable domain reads DSGVTQTPKHLITATGQRVTLRCSPRSGDLSVYWYQQSLDQGLQFLIQYYNGEERAKGNILERFSAQQFPDLHSELNLSSLELGDSALYFCSTSRGGTAYTQYFGPGTRLTVL.

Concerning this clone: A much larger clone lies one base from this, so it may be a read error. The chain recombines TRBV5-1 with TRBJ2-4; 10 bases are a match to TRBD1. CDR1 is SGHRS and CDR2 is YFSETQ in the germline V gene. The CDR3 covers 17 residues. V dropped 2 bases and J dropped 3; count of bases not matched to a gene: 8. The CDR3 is CASSFPGTGVDKNIQYF. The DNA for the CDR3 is TGCGCCAGCAGCTTTCCCGGGACAGGGGTTGACAAAAACATTCAGTACTTC. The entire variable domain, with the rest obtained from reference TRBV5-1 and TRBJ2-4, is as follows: KAGVTQTPRYLIKTRGQQVTLSCSPISGHRSVSWYQQTPGQGLQFLFEYFSETQRNKGNFPGRFSGRQFSNSRSEMNVSTLELGDSALYLCASSFPGTGVDKNIQYFGAGTRLSVL.

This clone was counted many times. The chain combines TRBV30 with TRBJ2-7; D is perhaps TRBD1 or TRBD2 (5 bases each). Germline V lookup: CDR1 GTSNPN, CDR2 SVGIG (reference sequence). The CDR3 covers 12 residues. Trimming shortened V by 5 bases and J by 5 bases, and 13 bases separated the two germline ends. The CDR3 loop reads CAWSQGTDEQYF. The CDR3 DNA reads TGTGCCTGGTCCCAAGGGACGGACGAGCAGTACTTC.

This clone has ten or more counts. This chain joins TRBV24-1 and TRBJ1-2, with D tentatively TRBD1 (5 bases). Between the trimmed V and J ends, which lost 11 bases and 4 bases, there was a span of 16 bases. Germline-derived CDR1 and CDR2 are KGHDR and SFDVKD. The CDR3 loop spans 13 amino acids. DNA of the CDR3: TGTGCCATCTCTGGGGGGACCGCCTATGGCTACACCTTC. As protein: CAISGGTAYGYTF.

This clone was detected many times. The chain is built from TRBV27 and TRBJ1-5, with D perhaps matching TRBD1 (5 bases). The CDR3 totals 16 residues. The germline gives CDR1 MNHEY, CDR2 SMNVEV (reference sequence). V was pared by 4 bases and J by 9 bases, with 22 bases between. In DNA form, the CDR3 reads TGTGCCAGCAGTTCAACCCTTGGGGGGTTTATGCCGCCCCAGCATTTT. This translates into CASSSTLGGFMPPQHF.

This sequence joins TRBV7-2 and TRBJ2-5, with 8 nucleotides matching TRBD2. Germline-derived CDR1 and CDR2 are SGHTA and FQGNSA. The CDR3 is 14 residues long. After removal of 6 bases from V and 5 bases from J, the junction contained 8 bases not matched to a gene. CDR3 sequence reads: CASSQQRESETQYF. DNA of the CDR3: TGTGCCAGCAGTCAGCAGCGGGAGAGCGAGACCCAGTACTTC.

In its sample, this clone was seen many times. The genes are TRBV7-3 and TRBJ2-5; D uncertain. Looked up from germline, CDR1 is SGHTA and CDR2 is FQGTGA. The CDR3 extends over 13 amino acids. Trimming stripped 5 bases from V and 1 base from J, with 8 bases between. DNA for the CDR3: TGTGCCAGCAGCCCCGGGCCCCAAGAGACCCAGTACTTC. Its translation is CASSPGPQETQYF.

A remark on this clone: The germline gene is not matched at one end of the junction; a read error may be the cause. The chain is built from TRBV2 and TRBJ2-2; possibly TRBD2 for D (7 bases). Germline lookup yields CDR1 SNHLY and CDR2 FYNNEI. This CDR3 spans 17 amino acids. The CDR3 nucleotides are TGTGCCAGCAGTGCCCCGGGGGGCGGTAGGCCCGTAGGGGGGCTGTTTTTT. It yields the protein CASSAPGGGRPVGGLFF.

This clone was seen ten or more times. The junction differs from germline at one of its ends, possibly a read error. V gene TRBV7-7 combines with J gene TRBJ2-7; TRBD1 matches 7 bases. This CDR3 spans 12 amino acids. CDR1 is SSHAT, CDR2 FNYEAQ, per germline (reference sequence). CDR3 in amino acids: CASSPDRVEQYF. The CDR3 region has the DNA TGTGCTAGCAGCCCAGACAGGGTCGAGCAGTACTTC.

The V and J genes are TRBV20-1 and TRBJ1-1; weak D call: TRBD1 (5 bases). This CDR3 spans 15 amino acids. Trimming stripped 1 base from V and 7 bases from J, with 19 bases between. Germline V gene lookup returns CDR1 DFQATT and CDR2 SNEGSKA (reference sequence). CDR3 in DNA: TGCAGTGCTAGAGGTAGGCCAGGGAGCCGCAATGAAGCTTTCTTT. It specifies CSARGRPGSRNEAFF.

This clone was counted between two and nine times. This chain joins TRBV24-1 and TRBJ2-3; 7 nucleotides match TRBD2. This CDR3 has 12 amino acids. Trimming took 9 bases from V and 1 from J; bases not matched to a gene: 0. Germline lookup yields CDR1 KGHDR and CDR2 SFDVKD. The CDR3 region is CATGRGTDTQYF. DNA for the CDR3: TGTGCCACCGGGAGGGGCACAGATACGCAGTATTTT.

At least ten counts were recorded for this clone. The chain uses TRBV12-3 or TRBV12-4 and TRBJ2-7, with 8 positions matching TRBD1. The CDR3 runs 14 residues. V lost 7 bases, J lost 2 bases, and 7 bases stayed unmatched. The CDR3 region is CASTIRQGPYEQYF. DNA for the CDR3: TGTGCCAGCACCATAAGACAGGGGCCCTACGAGCAGTACTTC.

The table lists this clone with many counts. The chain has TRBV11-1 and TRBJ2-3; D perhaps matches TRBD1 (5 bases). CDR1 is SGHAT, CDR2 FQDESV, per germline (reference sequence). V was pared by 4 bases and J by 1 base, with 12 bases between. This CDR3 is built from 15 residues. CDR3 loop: CASSSWGVGTDTQYF. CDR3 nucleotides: TGTGCCAGCAGCTCTTGGGGCGTCGGCACAGATACGCAGTATTTT.

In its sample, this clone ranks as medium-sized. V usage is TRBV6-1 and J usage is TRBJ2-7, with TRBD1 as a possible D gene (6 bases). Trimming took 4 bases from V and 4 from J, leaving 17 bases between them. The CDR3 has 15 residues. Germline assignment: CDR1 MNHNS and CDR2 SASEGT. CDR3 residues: CASSASNRAPYEQYF. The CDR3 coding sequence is TGTGCCAGCAGTGCCTCAAACAGGGCCCCGTACGAGCAGTACTTC.

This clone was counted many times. CDR3 DNA sequence: TGTGCCAGCAGCGCTGACAGGGGAGAAGCTTTCTTT. Protein: CASSADRGEAFF. The genes are TRBV9 and TRBJ1-1; 8 bases align to TRBD1. The junction had 3 bases not matched to a gene; V was cut back by 3 bases and J by 8 bases. The CDR3 is 12 amino acids. Germline V gene data show CDR1 as SGDLS and CDR2 as YYNGEE.

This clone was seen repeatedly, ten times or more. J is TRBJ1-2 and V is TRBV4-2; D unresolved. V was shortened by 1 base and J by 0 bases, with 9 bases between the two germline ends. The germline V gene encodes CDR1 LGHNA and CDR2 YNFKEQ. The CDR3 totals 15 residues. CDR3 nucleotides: TGTGCCAGCAGCCAAGGGCACGGAACTAACTATGGCTACACCTTC. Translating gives CASSQGHGTNYGYTF.

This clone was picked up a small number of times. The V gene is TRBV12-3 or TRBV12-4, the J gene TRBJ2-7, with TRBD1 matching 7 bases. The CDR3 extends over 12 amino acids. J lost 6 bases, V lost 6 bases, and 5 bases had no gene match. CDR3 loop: CASSLWDSEQYF. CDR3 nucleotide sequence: TGTGCCAGCAGCTTATGGGACAGCGAGCAGTACTTC.

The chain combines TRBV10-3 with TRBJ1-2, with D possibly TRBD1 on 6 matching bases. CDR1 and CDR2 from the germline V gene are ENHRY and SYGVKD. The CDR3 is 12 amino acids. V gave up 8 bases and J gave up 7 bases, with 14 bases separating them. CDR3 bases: TGTGCCATCGCAGGGGTCTCGAGTGGCTACACCTTC. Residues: CAIAGVSSGYTF.

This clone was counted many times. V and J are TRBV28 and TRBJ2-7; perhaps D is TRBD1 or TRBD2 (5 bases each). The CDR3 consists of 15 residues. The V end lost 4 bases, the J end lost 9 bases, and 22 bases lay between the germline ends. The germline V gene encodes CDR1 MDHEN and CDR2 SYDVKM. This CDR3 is CASSSGPPYVPGQYF. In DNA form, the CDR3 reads TGTGCCAGCAGTTCGGGACCGCCATATGTACCAGGGCAGTACTTC.

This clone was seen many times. CDR3 in DNA: TGTGCCAGCGACGGGGGAACAGATACGCAGTATTTT. Residues: CASDGGTDTQYF. V gene TRBV5-6 combines with J gene TRBJ2-3, with D perhaps TRBD2 (6 bases). Between the trimmed V and J ends, which lost 7 bases and 3 bases, there was a span of 9 bases. Germline V gene lookup returns CDR1 SGHDT and CDR2 YYEEEE. The CDR3 totals 12 residues.

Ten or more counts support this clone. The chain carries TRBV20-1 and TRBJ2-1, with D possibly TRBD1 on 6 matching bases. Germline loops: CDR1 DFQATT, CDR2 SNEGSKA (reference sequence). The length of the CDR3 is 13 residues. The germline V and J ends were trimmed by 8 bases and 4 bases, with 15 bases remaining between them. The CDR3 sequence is CSFDGGEYNEQFF. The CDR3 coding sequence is TGCAGTTTTGATGGGGGCGAATACAATGAGCAGTTCTTC.